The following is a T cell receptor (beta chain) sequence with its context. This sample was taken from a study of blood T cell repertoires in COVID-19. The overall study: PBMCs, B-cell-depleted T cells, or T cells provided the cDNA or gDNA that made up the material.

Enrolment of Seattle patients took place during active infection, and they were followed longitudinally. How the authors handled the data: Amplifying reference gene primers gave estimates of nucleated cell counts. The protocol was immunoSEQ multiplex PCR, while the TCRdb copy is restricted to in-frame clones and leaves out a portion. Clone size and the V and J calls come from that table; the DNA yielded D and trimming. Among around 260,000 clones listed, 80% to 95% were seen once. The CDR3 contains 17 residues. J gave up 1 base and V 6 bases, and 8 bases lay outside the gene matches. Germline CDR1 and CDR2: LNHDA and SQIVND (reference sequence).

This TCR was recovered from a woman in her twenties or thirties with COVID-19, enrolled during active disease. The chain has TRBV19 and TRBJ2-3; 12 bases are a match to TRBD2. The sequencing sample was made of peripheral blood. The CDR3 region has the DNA TGTGCCAGTAGCCACAATAGACTAGCGGGAGGCACAGATACGCAGTATTTT. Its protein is CASSHNRLAGGTDTQYF.